This T cell receptor beta chain was sequenced during a study of T cell responses to AZD1222 COVID-19 vaccine. Findings of the study overall: Only a handful of AZD1222 recipients, more than five in all, had baseline seropositivity. Repertoire collection took place solely once the T cell response had peaked. Donors, mostly white British, included more females; clonal diversity was possibly underestimated. Unmutated variant regions are reportedly the target of nearly half of TCRs that are spike-specific.

Trimming took 2 bases from V and 4 from J; bases not matched to a gene: 4. This CDR3 spans 16 amino acids. CDR1 is SEHNR, CDR2 FQNEAQ, per germline (reference sequence). Of note for this clone: Its antigen is not known.

The method was immunoSEQ multiplex PCR; TCRdb's version includes in-frame clones alone and lacks a portion of them. The sample carries about 100,000 clones, approximately 90% recorded once. The chain uses TRBV7-9 and TRBJ1-5, with 11 bases fitting TRBD1. The TCR was taken from an adult in good health. The sample here was peripheral blood, taken on day 0 of AZD1222 vaccination. This CDR3 reads CASSLSGTGGNQPQHF. The CDR3 coding sequence is TGTGCCAGCAGCTTATCTGGGACAGGGGGAAATCAGCCCCAGCATTTT.